This T cell receptor (beta chain) was identified in a study of CD8 T cells in Susac syndrome. Per germline, CDR1 KGHDR and CDR2 SFDVKD. V was clipped by 5 bases and J by 3 bases, with 3 bases between them. The CDR3 is made up of 11 amino acids. Random-hexamer reverse transcription was applied to about 0.5 to 1 ug RNA. Amplification of TCR beta CDR3 across 54 Vbeta and 13 Jbeta was performed with immunoSEQ multiplex PCR. A single record per CDR3 protein comes from TCRdb applying MiXCR to the immunoSEQ multiplex PCR reads. The data hold about 430,000 distinct CDR3 sequences, with 75% to 90% observed a single time.

The chain carries TRBV24-1 and TRBJ1-1, with D unresolved. The source material was CD8+ T cells from PBMCs. The TCR originated in a human donor with multiple sclerosis. For the CDR3, the DNA is TGTGCCACCAGTGGCCACACTGAAGCTTTCTTT. Its protein product is CATSGHTEAFF.